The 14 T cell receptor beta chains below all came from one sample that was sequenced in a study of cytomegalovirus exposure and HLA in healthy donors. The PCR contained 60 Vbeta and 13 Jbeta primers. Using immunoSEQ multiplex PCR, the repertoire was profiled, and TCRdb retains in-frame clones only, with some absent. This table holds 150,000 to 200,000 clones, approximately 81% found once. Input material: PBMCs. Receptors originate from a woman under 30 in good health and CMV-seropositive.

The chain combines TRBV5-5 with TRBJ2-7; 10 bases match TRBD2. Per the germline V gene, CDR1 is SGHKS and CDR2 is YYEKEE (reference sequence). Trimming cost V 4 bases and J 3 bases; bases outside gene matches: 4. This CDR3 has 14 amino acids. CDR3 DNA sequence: TGTGCCAGCAGCCCTTCTAGCGGGGGCTACGAGCAGTACTTC. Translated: CASSPSSGGYEQYF.

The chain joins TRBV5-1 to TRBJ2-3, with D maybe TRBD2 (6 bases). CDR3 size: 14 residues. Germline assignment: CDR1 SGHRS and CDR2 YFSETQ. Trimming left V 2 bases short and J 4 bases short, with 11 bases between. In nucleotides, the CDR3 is TGCGCCAGCAGCTTCGGGACTGGCCCAGATACGCAGTATTTT. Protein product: CASSFGTGPDTQYF.

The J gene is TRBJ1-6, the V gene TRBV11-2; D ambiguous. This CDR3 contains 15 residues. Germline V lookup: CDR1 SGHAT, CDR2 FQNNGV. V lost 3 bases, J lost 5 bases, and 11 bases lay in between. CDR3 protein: CASSLLGRNNSPLHF. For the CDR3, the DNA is TGTGCCAGCAGCTTGTTGGGCAGGAATAATTCACCCCTCCACTTT. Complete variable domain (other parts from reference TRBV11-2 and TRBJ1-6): EAGVAQSPRYKIIEKRQSVAFWCNPISGHATLYWYQQILGQGPKLLIQFQNNGVVDDSQLPKDRFSAERLKGVDSTLKIQPAKLEDSAVYLCASSLLGRNNSPLHFGNGTRLTVT.

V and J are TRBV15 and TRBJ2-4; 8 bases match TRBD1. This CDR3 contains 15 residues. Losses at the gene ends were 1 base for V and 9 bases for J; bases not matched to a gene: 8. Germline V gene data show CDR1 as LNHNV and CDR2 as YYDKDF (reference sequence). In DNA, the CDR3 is TGTGCCACCAGCAGAGGTCGGCAGGGGGCGGGCATTCAGTACTTC. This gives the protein CATSRGRQGAGIQYF.

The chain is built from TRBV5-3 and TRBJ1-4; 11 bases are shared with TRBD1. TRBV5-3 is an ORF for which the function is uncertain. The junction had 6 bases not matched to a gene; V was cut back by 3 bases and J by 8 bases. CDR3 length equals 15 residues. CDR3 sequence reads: CARSSDRGRDEKLFF. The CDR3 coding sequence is TGTGCCAGAAGCTCGGACAGGGGGCGTGACGAAAAACTGTTTTTT.

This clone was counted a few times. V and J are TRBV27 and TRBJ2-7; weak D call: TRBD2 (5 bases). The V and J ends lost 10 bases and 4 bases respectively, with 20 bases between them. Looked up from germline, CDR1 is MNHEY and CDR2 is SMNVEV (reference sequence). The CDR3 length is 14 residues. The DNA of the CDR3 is TGTGCCACCCCCCCGGGCGATACTAGGTACGAGCAGTACTTC. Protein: CATPPGDTRYEQYF.

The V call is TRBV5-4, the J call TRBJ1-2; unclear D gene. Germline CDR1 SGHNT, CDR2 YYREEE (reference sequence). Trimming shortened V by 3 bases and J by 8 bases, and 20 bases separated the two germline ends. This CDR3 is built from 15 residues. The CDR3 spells CASSSGLRRSEGYTF. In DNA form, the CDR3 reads TGTGCCAGCAGCTCTGGTCTTCGTCGGAGTGAGGGCTACACCTTC.

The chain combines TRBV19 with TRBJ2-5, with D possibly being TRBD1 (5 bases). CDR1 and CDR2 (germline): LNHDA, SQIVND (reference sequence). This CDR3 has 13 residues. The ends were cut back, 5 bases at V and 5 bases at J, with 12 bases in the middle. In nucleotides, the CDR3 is TGTGCCAGTAGTTGGCAGGGTGGGGAGACCCAGTACTTC. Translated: CASSWQGGETQYF. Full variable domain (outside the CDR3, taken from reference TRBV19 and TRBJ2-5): DGGITQSPKYLFRKEGQNVTLSCEQNLNHDAMYWYRQDPGQGLRLIYYSQIVNDFQKGDIAEGYSVSREKKESFPLTVTSAQKNPTAFYLCASSWQGGETQYFGPGTRLLVL.

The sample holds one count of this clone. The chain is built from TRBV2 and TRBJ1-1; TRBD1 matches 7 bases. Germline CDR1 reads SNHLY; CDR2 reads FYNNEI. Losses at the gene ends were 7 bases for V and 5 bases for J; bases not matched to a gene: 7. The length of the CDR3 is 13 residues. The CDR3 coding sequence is TGTGCCAGCATGGGCAGGGGGATGACTGAAGCTTTCTTT. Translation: CASMGRGMTEAFF.

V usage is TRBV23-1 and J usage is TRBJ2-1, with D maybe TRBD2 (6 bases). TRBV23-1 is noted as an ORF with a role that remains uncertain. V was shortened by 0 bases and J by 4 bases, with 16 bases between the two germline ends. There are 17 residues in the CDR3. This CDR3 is CASSQSGGGPRYNEQFF. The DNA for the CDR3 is TGCGCCAGCAGTCAATCGGGAGGCGGGCCGAGGTACAATGAGCAGTTCTTC.

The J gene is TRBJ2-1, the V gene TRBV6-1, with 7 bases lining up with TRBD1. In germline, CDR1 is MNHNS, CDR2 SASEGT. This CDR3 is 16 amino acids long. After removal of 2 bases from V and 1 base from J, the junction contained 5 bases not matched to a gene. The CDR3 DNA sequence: TGTGCCAGCAGTGAAAGGGGGCCTGAGTCCTACAATGAGCAGTTCTTC. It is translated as CASSERGPESYNEQFF.

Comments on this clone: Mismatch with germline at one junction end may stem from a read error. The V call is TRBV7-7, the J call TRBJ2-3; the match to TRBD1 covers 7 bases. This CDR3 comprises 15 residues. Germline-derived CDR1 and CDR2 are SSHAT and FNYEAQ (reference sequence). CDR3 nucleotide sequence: TGTGCTAGCAGCGCGACAGGGATAAGCACAGATACGCAGTATTTT. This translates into CASSATGISTDTQYF.

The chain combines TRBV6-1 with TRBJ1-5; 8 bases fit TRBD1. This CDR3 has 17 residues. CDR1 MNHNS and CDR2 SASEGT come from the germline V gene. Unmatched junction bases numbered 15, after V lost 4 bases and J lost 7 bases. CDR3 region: CASSGVAGGRGGQPQHF. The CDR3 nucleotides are TGTGCCAGCAGTGGTGTCGCAGGGGGCCGAGGAGGGCAGCCCCAGCATTTT.

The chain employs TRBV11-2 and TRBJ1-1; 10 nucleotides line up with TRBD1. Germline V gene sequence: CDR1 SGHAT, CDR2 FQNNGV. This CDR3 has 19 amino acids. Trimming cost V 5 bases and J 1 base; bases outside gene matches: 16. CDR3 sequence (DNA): TGTGCCAGCAGCCGCTCCACCAGGAGAGGACAGGGGGGGAACACTGAAGCTTTCTTT. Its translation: CASSRSTRRGQGGNTEAFF.